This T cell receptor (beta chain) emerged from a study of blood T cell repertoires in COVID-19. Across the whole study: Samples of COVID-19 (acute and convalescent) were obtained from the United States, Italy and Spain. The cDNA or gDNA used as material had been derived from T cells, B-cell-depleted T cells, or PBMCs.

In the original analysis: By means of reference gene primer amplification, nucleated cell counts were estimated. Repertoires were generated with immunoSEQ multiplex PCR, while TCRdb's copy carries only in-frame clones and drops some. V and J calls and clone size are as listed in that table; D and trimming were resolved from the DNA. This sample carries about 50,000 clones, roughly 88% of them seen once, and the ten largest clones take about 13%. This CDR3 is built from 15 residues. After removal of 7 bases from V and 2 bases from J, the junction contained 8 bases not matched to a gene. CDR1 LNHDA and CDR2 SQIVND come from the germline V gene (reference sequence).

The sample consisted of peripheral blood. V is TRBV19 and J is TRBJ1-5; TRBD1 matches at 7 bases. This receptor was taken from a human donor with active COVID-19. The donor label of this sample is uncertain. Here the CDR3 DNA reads TGTGCCAGTACCGAACAGGGGCTCGGCAATCAGCCCCAGCATTTT. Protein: CASTEQGLGNQPQHF. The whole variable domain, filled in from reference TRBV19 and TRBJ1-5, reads DGGITQSPKYLFRKEGQNVTLSCEQNLNHDAMYWYRQDPGQGLRLIYYSQIVNDFQKGDIAEGYSVSREKKESFPLTVTSAQKNPTAFYLCASTEQGLGNQPQHFGDGTRLSIL.